These 18 T cell receptor beta chains were sequenced from one sample in a study of T cell responses to AZD1222 COVID-19 vaccine. TCRdb's copy holds only in-frame clones and misses some; the assay was immunoSEQ multiplex PCR. The sample lists about 150,000 clones, around nine tenths occurring once. The sample in question was peripheral blood, obtained on day 0 of MenACWY control vaccination. The receptors come from an adult in good health.

This clone was counted once. J is TRBJ2-7 and V is TRBV27; the D gene is possibly TRBD1 (6 bases). CDR1 and CDR2 (germline): MNHEY, SMNVEV (reference sequence). Trimming took off 0 bases at V and 6 bases at J, with 15 bases between the two ends. CDR3 length: 15 residues. The CDR3 loop reads CASSLSAGVLTEQYF. The CDR3 DNA reads as TGTGCCAGCAGTTTATCGGCAGGGGTCCTCACCGAGCAGTACTTC.

This chain joins TRBV6-6 and TRBJ1-5; 7 bases agree with TRBD1. The CDR3 has 14 amino acids. Losses at the gene ends were 6 bases for V and 4 bases for J; bases not matched to a gene: 6. Germline CDR1 and CDR2: MNHNY and SVGAGI (reference sequence). CDR3 nucleotide sequence: TGTGCCAGCAGCTACAGGGGCGCGAATCAGCCCCAGCATTTT. Residues: CASSYRGANQPQHF.

The chain is built from TRBV5-3 and TRBJ2-7; D not resolved. TRBV5-3 is reported as an ORF; its role is uncertain. The CDR3 is 12 amino acids. V was pared by 4 bases and J by 3 bases, with 8 bases between. CDR3 loop: CARSLTNYEQYF. CDR3 coding DNA: TGTGCCAGAAGCCTCACCAACTACGAGCAGTACTTC.

This chain connects TRBV6-5 to TRBJ2-7; D possibly corresponds to TRBD2 (6 bases). Germline assignment: CDR1 MNHEY and CDR2 SVGAGI. The CDR3 spans 15 residues. Trimming removed 2 bases from V and 1 base from J, with 12 bases in between. The CDR3 region is CASSYTAGPSYEQYF. CDR3 in DNA: TGTGCCAGCAGTTACACAGCGGGTCCTTCCTACGAGCAGTACTTC.

This clone was picked up one time. The chain employs TRBV11-1 and TRBJ2-5; either TRBD1 or TRBD2 may fit D (5 bases each). The CDR3 is 12 residues long. Germline loops: CDR1 SGHAT, CDR2 FQDESV (reference sequence). V lost 8 bases and J 1 base, leaving 8 bases between the germline ends. The chain's CDR3 is CASGGSQETQYF. The CDR3 nucleotides are TGTGCCAGCGGGGGAAGCCAAGAGACCCAGTACTTC.

This chain links TRBV25-1 with TRBJ1-2; D perhaps matches TRBD1 (6 bases). The CDR3 is 11 amino acids. With 4 bases removed from V and 8 bases from J, the gap between germline ends came to 8 bases. In germline, CDR1 is MGHDK, CDR2 SYGVNS. CDR3 sequence reads: CASSAGVGYTF. Here the CDR3 DNA reads TGTGCCAGCAGTGCAGGGGTCGGCTACACCTTC.

In this sample, this clone turned up once. V usage is TRBV2 and J usage is TRBJ1-6; no clear D. The CDR3 is 15 amino acids. With 3 bases removed from V and 5 bases from J, the gap between germline ends came to 11 bases. Per the germline V gene, CDR1 is SNHLY and CDR2 is FYNNEI. Here the CDR3 reads CASSEPPRNNSPLHF. CDR3 in DNA: TGTGCCAGCAGTGAGCCGCCAAGGAATAATTCACCCCTCCACTTT.

The rearrangement uses TRBV4-1 and TRBJ2-1, with TRBD2 matching 7 bases. V was clipped by 1 base and J by 3 bases; unmatched bases: 0. The CDR3 consists of 14 residues. Germline V lookup: CDR1 MGHRA, CDR2 YSYEKL. CDR3 bases: TGCGCCAGCAGCCAAGCGGGAGGCTACAATGAGCAGTTCTTC. This sequence encodes CASSQAGGYNEQFF.

The chain joins TRBV5-4 to TRBJ2-5, with D perhaps matching TRBD1 (6 bases). In germline, CDR1 is SGHNT, CDR2 YYREEE (reference sequence). The CDR3 extends over 14 amino acids. The V end lost 0 bases, the J end lost 4 bases, and 10 bases lay between the germline ends. The CDR3: CASSLGQGRETQYF. Written as DNA, the CDR3 is TGTGCCAGCAGCTTGGGGCAGGGGAGAGAGACCCAGTACTTC. Full variable domain (remainder filled in from reference TRBV5-4 and TRBJ2-5): ETGVTQSPTHLIKTRGQQVTLRCSSQSGHNTVSWYQQALGQGPQFIFQYYREEENGRGNFPPRFSGLQFPNYSSELNVNALELDDSALYLCASSLGQGRETQYFGPGTRLLVL.

V is TRBV14 and J is TRBJ2-2, with D hard to call. This CDR3 has 12 amino acids. The ends were cut back, 5 bases at V and 7 bases at J, with 8 bases in the middle. The germline V gene encodes CDR1 SGHDN and CDR2 FVKESK. CDR3 sequence reads: CASSLYGGELFF. The DNA of the CDR3 is TGTGCCAGCAGCTTATACGGCGGGGAGCTGTTTTTT.

This clone was detected only once. CDR3 amino acids: CASSRGQGSYNEQFF. In DNA form, the CDR3 reads TGTGCCAGTAGTAGGGGACAGGGCTCCTACAATGAGCAGTTCTTC. The chain combines TRBV19 with TRBJ2-1, with 9 nucleotides matching TRBD1. The length of the CDR3 is 15 residues. Germline loops: CDR1 LNHDA, CDR2 SQIVND (reference sequence). Losses at the gene ends were 4 bases for V and 0 bases for J; bases not matched to a gene: 1.

This chain uses TRBV4-1 with TRBJ2-2, with D perhaps matching TRBD1 or TRBD2 (5 bases each). The V end lost 2 bases, the J end lost 1 base, and 11 bases lay between the germline ends. This CDR3 comprises 16 residues. The germline gives CDR1 MGHRA, CDR2 YSYEKL. The CDR3 nucleotides read TGCGCCAGCAGCCAATATGGGACCCAGAACACCGGGGAGCTGTTTTTT. Protein: CASSQYGTQNTGELFF.

The chain uses TRBV5-1 and TRBJ2-7; 8 bases are shared with TRBD1. Germline loops: CDR1 SGHRS, CDR2 YFSETQ. CDR3 length equals 16 residues. V shed 7 bases and J 0 bases; nucleotides not matched to a gene: 12. CDR3 nucleotides: TGCGCCAGCGCCAGACAGGGGCCATCAAACTCCTACGAGCAGTACTTC. This sequence encodes CASARQGPSNSYEQYF.

The CDR3: CASRSRSNTEAFF. The CDR3 DNA follows: TGTGCCAGCAGGTCCCGGTCGAACACTGAAGCTTTCTTT. The chain employs TRBV6-5 and TRBJ1-1; no reliable D call. Trimming shortened V by 6 bases and J by 1 base, and 9 bases separated the two germline ends. Per the germline V gene, CDR1 is MNHEY and CDR2 is SVGAGI. This CDR3 is built from 13 residues.

This clone was found a few times. The chain uses TRBV6-5 and TRBJ1-3; a possible D gene is TRBD1 (5 bases). There are 16 residues in the CDR3. V gave up 0 bases and J gave up 0 bases, with 9 bases separating them. CDR1 MNHEY and CDR2 SVGAGI come from the germline V gene. CDR3 protein: CASSYSSGTSGNTIYF. CDR3 sequence (DNA): TGTGCCAGCAGTTACTCATCAGGGACCTCTGGAAACACCATATATTTT.

The chain combines TRBV21-1 with TRBJ2-1; TRBD1, as called in the table, went unchecked against the DNA. TRBV21-1 is listed as a pseudogene. This CDR3 spans 17 amino acids. The CDR3, as DNA: TGTGCCAGCAGCAAAGATAGAGGGACAGAGGGGTACAATGAGCAGTTCTTC. Protein: CASSKDRGTEGYNEQFF.

The V and J genes are TRBV7-2 and TRBJ1-1; 8 nucleotides line up with TRBD1. This CDR3 spans 15 amino acids. Germline loops: CDR1 SGHTA, CDR2 FQGNSA. V gave up 5 bases and J gave up 4 bases; unmatched junction bases: 9. CDR3 protein: CASSPGQGRFTEAFF. In DNA form, the CDR3 reads TGTGCCAGCAGCCCCGGACAGGGTCGTTTCACTGAAGCTTTCTTT.

This sequence joins TRBV28 and TRBJ1-5, with TRBD1 as a possible D gene (5 bases). The germline V gene encodes CDR1 MDHEN and CDR2 SYDVKM. This CDR3 comprises 14 residues. V lost 0 bases and J 7 bases, leaving 10 bases between the germline ends. The CDR3 reads CASSLWGRGQPQHF. In DNA form, the CDR3 reads TGTGCCAGCAGTTTATGGGGAAGGGGCCAGCCCCAGCATTTT.